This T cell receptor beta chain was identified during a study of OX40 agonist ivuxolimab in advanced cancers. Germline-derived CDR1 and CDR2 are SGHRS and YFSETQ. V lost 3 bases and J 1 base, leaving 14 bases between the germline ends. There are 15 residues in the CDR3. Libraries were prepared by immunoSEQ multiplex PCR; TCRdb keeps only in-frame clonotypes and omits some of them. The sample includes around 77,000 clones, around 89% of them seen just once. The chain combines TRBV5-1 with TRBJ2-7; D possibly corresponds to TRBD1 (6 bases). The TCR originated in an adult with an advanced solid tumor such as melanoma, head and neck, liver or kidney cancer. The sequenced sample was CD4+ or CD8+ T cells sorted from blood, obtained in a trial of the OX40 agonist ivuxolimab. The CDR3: CASSSDGQSSYEQYF. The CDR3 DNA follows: TGCGCCAGCAGCTCTGATGGACAGTCTTCCTACGAGCAGTACTTC.